One and the same sample provided the 21 T cell receptor beta chains below, sequenced in a study of early T cells in non-severe SARS-CoV-2 infection. A single record per CDR3 protein comes from TCRdb applying MiXCR to the 5' RACE reads. The table lists roughly 45,000 distinct CDR3 sequences, about an eighth of them singletons, with approximately 9.1% in the top ten. The specimen was whole blood. These receptors were obtained from an adult who was a healthcare worker with PCR-confirmed SARS-CoV-2 infection or an uninfected control (not recorded which).

This clonotype was detected a few times. The CDR3 DNA reads TGTGCCAGCAGTGTTGGACAGGGTGGACGGGATACGCAGTATTTT. It specifies CASSVGQGGRDTQYF. This sequence joins TRBV2 and TRBJ2-3; 8 nucleotides align to TRBD1. CDR3 size: 15 residues. CDR1 and CDR2 (germline): SNHLY, FYNNEI. V dropped 4 bases and J dropped 6; count of bases not matched to a gene: 9.

This clonotype was seen a handful of times. This chain uses TRBV6-2 or TRBV6-3 with TRBJ2-7; TRBD2 aligns across 14 bases. With 4 bases clipped from V and 5 bases from J, the junction kept 7 bases outside the gene matches. This CDR3 has 16 amino acids. In germline, CDR1 is MNHEY, CDR2 SVGEGT. The CDR3 DNA follows: TGTGCCAGCAGTTTCGACCCGGGACTAGCGGGAGACGAGCAGTACTTC. It translates to CASSFDPGLAGDEQYF.

This clonotype was counted at least ten times. This sequence joins TRBV11-2 and TRBJ2-7, with D hard to call. The CDR3 is 13 residues long. V gave up 1 base and J gave up 2 bases, with 6 bases separating them. Germline assignment: CDR1 SGHAT and CDR2 FQNNGV. The CDR3 loop is CASSLAEAYEQYF. The DNA of the CDR3 is TGTGCCAGCAGCTTAGCAGAAGCCTACGAGCAGTACTTC.

This clonotype has a handful of counts. The chain is built from TRBV27 and TRBJ1-2, with D hard to call. The germline gives CDR1 MNHEY, CDR2 SMNVEV (reference sequence). Trimming took off 5 bases at V and 7 bases at J, with 23 bases between the two ends. The CDR3 has 16 residues. As DNA, the CDR3 is TGTGCCAGCAGTCCCGCCCCGCTCGAAGTGACCGCTGGCTACACCTTC. Its translation is CASSPAPLEVTAGYTF.

In its sample, this clonotype was seen many times. This chain uses TRBV29-1 with TRBJ2-1; no firm D call. CDR1 and CDR2 from the germline V gene are SQVTM and ANQGSEA. The CDR3 loop spans 11 amino acids. The V end lost 4 bases, the J end lost 8 bases, and 9 bases lay between the germline ends. The CDR3 sequence: CSVGTRDEQFF. CDR3 sequence (DNA): TGCAGCGTTGGAACGCGCGATGAGCAGTTCTTC.

This sequence joins TRBV6-2 or TRBV6-3 and TRBJ2-3, with TRBD2 matching 7 bases. Unmatched junction bases numbered 3, after V lost 2 bases and J lost 4 bases. CDR1 is MNHEY, CDR2 SVGEGT, per germline. There are 14 residues in the CDR3. The CDR3 loop reads CASSYLSGADTQYF. CDR3 DNA sequence: TGTGCCAGCAGTTACCTGAGCGGGGCAGATACGCAGTATTTT.

This clonotype has a handful of counts. The CDR3 bases are TGTGCCATCAAAGGGGGGCCTGAAGCTTTCTTT. Amino acid sequence: CAIKGGPEAFF. The chain carries TRBV10-3 and TRBJ1-1; D possibly corresponds to TRBD1 (6 bases). Germline V CDR1 and CDR2: ENHRY, SYGVKD. The CDR3 totals 11 residues. Trimming left V 7 bases short and J 6 bases short, with 9 bases between.

Ten or more counts support this clonotype. V is TRBV19 and J is TRBJ2-2, with D possibly TRBD2 on 5 matching bases. The germline V gene has CDR1 LNHDA and CDR2 SQIVND (reference sequence). The CDR3 consists of 15 residues. V was clipped by 6 bases and J by 4 bases, with 15 bases between them. CDR3 nucleotides: TGTGCCAGTAGCCCGACCGGGATCCCCACCGGGGAGCTGTTTTTT. It is translated as CASSPTGIPTGELFF.

This clonotype has more than one count but fewer than ten. V and J are TRBV9 and TRBJ1-6, with D uncertain. This CDR3 is 13 amino acids long. Germline V gives CDR1 SGDLS, CDR2 YYNGEE. V shed 4 bases and J shed 9 bases, with 11 bases lying between them. CDR3 in amino acids: CASSPTGGSPLHF. CDR3 nucleotide sequence: TGTGCCAGCAGCCCCACGGGAGGTTCACCCCTCCACTTT.

The chain is built from TRBV7-2 and TRBJ1-2; 7 nucleotides line up with TRBD1. Germline V CDR1 and CDR2: SGHTA, FQGNSA. The CDR3 is 14 residues long. Trimming cost V 0 bases and J 6 bases; bases outside gene matches: 4. CDR3 in amino acids: CASSLAQGDDGYTF. As DNA, the CDR3 is TGTGCCAGCAGCTTAGCGCAGGGGGATGATGGCTACACCTTC.

This clonotype was detected ten times or more. J is TRBJ1-2 and V is TRBV5-4; D uncertain. The germline gives CDR1 SGHNT, CDR2 YYREEE (reference sequence). The CDR3 extends over 14 amino acids. V gave up 5 bases and J gave up 6 bases, with 17 bases separating them. In DNA form, the CDR3 reads TGTGCCAGCAGTCTCTCGCGTGGGGAGGATGGCTACACCTTC. As protein: CASSLSRGEDGYTF.

The rearrangement links TRBV20-1 to TRBJ2-2; TRBD2 matches at 7 bases. The germline gives CDR1 DFQATT, CDR2 SNEGSKA (reference sequence). CDR3 length: 13 amino acids. After removal of 2 bases from V and 5 bases from J, the junction contained 2 bases not matched to a gene. The CDR3 DNA reads as TGCAGTGCTAGATCCGGGGGGACCGGGGAGCTGTTTTTT. It is translated as CSARSGGTGELFF.

This clonotype was counted many times. The chain uses TRBV28 and TRBJ1-2, with D possibly being TRBD1 (5 bases). The V gene lost 2 bases and the J gene lost 4 bases, with 11 bases spanning the gap. Per the germline V gene, CDR1 is MDHEN and CDR2 is SYDVKM. The CDR3 covers 14 residues. CDR3 DNA sequence: TGTGCCAGCAGTTTAAGCGACAGACTCTATGGCTACACCTTC. Translating gives CASSLSDRLYGYTF.

This clonotype was detected only a few times. The J gene is TRBJ1-5, the V gene TRBV24-1; no clear D gene. Trimming pared 1 base from V and 1 base from J, leaving 4 bases between. Germline values: CDR1 KGHDR, CDR2 SFDVKD. The CDR3 spans 14 residues. Written as DNA, the CDR3 is TGTGCCACCAGTGATTTTTTGAGCAATCAGCCCCAGCATTTT. It translates to CATSDFLSNQPQHF.

This chain's CDR3 is CASTLSWGQTEAFF. CDR3 DNA sequence: TGTGCCAGCACCCTTAGTTGGGGTCAAACTGAAGCTTTCTTT. This chain uses TRBV6-6 with TRBJ1-1; D remains ambiguous. Trimming took off 7 bases at V and 5 bases at J, with 17 bases between the two ends. The CDR3 length is 14 residues. The germline V gene has CDR1 MNHNY and CDR2 SVGAGI (reference sequence).

This clonotype has at least ten counts. The chain couples TRBV5-1 to TRBJ2-7, with D possibly TRBD1 on 6 matching bases. Trimming stripped 4 bases from V and 2 bases from J, with 13 bases between. CDR1 and CDR2 (germline): SGHRS, YFSETQ. The CDR3 consists of 14 residues. This CDR3 reads CASSPGTPTYEQYF. DNA of the CDR3: TGCGCCAGCAGCCCCGGGACACCTACCTACGAGCAGTACTTC.

This clonotype has a count of ten or more. V is TRBV19 and J is TRBJ2-1; D possibly corresponds to TRBD2 (5 bases). V was cut by 1 base and J by 8 bases, with 9 bases left in between. CDR1 and CDR2 from the germline V gene are LNHDA and SQIVND (reference sequence). The CDR3 contains 13 residues. The CDR3: CASSIVAGDEQFF. The CDR3 nucleotides are TGTGCCAGTAGTATAGTAGCCGGGGATGAGCAGTTCTTC.

The rearrangement uses TRBV20-1 and TRBJ2-1, with 7 nucleotides matching TRBD1. Trimming removed 0 bases from V and 5 bases from J; junction bases left unmatched: 19. CDR3 size: 19 residues. Germline V gives CDR1 DFQATT, CDR2 SNEGSKA (reference sequence). CDR3 bases: TGCAGTGCTAGAGATCCGAGAGGGGGCGCGAGGTTTCGAGACAATGAGCAGTTCTTC. Translated: CSARDPRGGARFRDNEQFF.

This clonotype was found many times. The chain uses TRBV12-3 or TRBV12-4 and TRBJ1-5; D gene ambiguous. Trimming took off 2 bases at V and 6 bases at J, with 11 bases between the two ends. This CDR3 region has 14 residues. In DNA form, the CDR3 reads TGTGCCAGCAGTTTAAATAAGGGTGTTCAGCCCCAGCATTTT. Encoded protein: CASSLNKGVQPQHF.

The genes are TRBV9 and TRBJ2-7; 12 bases agree with TRBD1. Looked up from germline, CDR1 is SGDLS and CDR2 is YYNGEE. V was pared by 0 bases and J by 5 bases, with 3 bases of the junction left unmatched. The CDR3 extends over 15 amino acids. CDR3 in amino acids: CASSVEGQGAHEQYF. The CDR3 DNA is TGTGCCAGCAGCGTAGAGGGACAGGGGGCCCACGAGCAGTACTTC.

This clonotype was detected only a few times. The J gene is TRBJ2-3, the V gene TRBV5-1, with TRBD2 matching 10 bases. V gave up 0 bases and J gave up 5 bases; unmatched junction bases: 6. The germline CDR1 and CDR2 sequences are SGHRS and YFSETQ. The CDR3 spans 16 residues. CDR3 nucleotides: TGCGCCAGCAGCTTGGTTCCAGCGGGGGGGCAAGATACGCAGTATTTT. Residues: CASSLVPAGGQDTQYF.